This is a list of T cell receptor beta chains from one sample in a study of blood T cell repertoires in COVID-19. TCRdb's table, derived via immunoSEQ multiplex PCR, lists solely in-frame clones and lacks some. The sample records about 74,000 clones, more than 75% being singletons. Source material: peripheral blood. Source of these receptors: a man aged 50 or older with acute or convalescent COVID-19. The CDR3 runs from the conserved cysteine through the conserved F or W. The D gene is left open where the match is weak. Some rows mark clone size as missing; the rest say once, few, many or name a class of expanded clone.

CASSLAGQGASGANVLTF,TGTGCCAGCAGCTTAGCGGGACAGGGGGCATCTGGGGCCAACGTCCTGACTTTC,.,TRBV7-6,TRBJ2-6,TRBD1
CSVAGGKGQPQHF,TGCAGCGTTGCCGGGGGGAAGGGTCAGCCCCAGCATTTT,.,TRBV29-1,TRBJ1-5,.
CASSTQETYNEQFF,TGTGCCAGCAGTACCCAGGAAACCTACAATGAGCAGTTCTTC,.,TRBV6-1,TRBJ2-1,.
CASTQQHAVGGPYGYTF,TGTGCCAGCACTCAACAACACGCGGTGGGTGGCCCCTATGGCTACACCTTC,.,TRBV27,TRBJ1-2,.
CASSLGTGAEQYF,TGTGCCAGCAGCTTAGGGACAGGGGCCGAGCAGTACTTC,.,TRBV11-2,TRBJ2-7,TRBD1
CASSLGDREGNGPQHF,TGTGCCAGCAGCTTGGGGGACAGGGAGGGGAATGGGCCCCAGCATTTT,.,TRBV5-6,TRBJ1-5,TRBD1
CASSWTSEREQFF,TGTGCCAGCAGTTGGACTAGCGAAAGGGAGCAGTTCTTC,.,TRBV28,TRBJ2-1,TRBD2
CATSRVRTASNEKLFF,TGTGCCACCAGCAGAGTTCGGACAGCCTCTAATGAAAAACTGTTTTTT,.,TRBV15,TRBJ1-4,.
CASSPPSTPNQPQHF,TGTGCCAGCTCACCACCGTCGACACCCAATCAGCCCCAGCATTTT,.,TRBV18,TRBJ1-5,.
CAISERQSYEQYF,TGTGCCATCAGTGAGAGACAGAGCTACGAGCAGTACTTC,.,TRBV10-3,TRBJ2-7,.
CASSQDLHTQYF,TGTGCCAGCAGCCAAGATCTTCATACGCAGTATTTT,.,TRBV4-2,TRBJ2-3,.
CASSPQDYGYTF,TGTGCCAGCAGTCCGCAGGACTATGGCTACACCTTC,.,TRBV2,TRBJ1-2,.
CASRTAGARTNEKLFF,TGTGCCAGCAGGACCGCGGGGGCGCGTACTAATGAAAAACTGTTTTTT,.,TRBV5-5,TRBJ1-4,.
CASSSPHNQPQHF,TGTGCCAGCAGTTCCCCCCACAATCAGCCCCAGCATTTT,once,TRBV12-3/TRBV12-4,TRBJ1-5,.
CASSAQGELFF,TGTGCCAGCAGCGCACAGGGGGAGCTGTTTTTT,once,TRBV11-2,TRBJ2-2,.
CANLPAGPLVETQYF,TGTGCCAACCTTCCGGCGGGGCCTCTAGTGGAGACCCAGTACTTC,.,TRBV19,TRBJ2-5,.
CASTQTSGSSYNEQFF,TGTGCCAGTACCCAGACTAGCGGGAGCTCCTACAATGAGCAGTTCTTC,.,TRBV19,TRBJ2-1,TRBD2
CASADYDTQYF,TGCGCCAGCGCCGACTACGATACGCAGTATTTT,.,TRBV5-1,TRBJ2-3,.
CASSEDSENYGYTF,TGCGCCAGCAGCGAGGACAGCGAGAACTATGGCTACACCTTC,.,TRBV5-1,TRBJ1-2,.
CASSPRLAGRPGELFF,TGTGCCAGCAGTCCGAGACTAGCGGGGAGACCCGGGGAGCTGTTTTTT,.,TRBV27,TRBJ2-2,TRBD2
CASSPGTGDTEAFF,TGTGCCAGCTCACCTGGGACAGGGGACACTGAAGCTTTCTTT,.,TRBV18,TRBJ1-1,TRBD1
CATSRVGQAQFF,TGTGCCACCAGCAGAGTTGGGCAGGCCCAGTTCTTC,.,TRBV15,TRBJ2-1,.
CASSANRGRELFF,TGTGCCAGCAGCGCCAACAGGGGAAGGGAGCTGTTTTTT,.,TRBV9,TRBJ2-2,TRBD1
CASSPLFGTGGFGSGANVLTF,TGTGCCAGCAGCCCACTTTTCGGGACAGGGGGCTTCGGTTCTGGGGCCAACGTCCTGACTTTC,.,TRBV4-2,TRBJ2-6,TRBD1
CASSQDPQKVAGGPDTQYF,TGTGCCAGCAGCCAAGATCCTCAAAAAGTAGCGGGGGGCCCAGATACGCAGTATTTT,.,TRBV4-2,TRBJ2-3,TRBD2
CASSPLTGSNEKLFF,TGTGCCAGCAGCCCGCTGACAGGAAGTAATGAAAAACTGTTTTTT,.,TRBV7-2,TRBJ1-4,.
CASSPTSGRTEQYF,TGTGCCAGCAGTCCGACTAGCGGGAGGACCGAGCAGTACTTC,.,TRBV6-5,TRBJ2-7,TRBD2
CASSLGLAGGLITGELFF,TGTGCCAGTAGTCTCGGACTAGCGGGGGGGCTGATCACCGGGGAGCTGTTTTTT,.,TRBV19,TRBJ2-2,TRBD2
CASSQGEGPYGYTF,TGCGCCAGCAGCCAAGGCGAGGGTCCGTATGGCTACACCTTC,.,TRBV4-1,TRBJ1-2,.
CAISESQRDSTDTQYF,TGTGCCATCAGTGAGTCTCAGCGGGATAGCACAGATACGCAGTATTTT,.,TRBV10-3,TRBJ2-3,TRBD2
CASGLAGRFGRYTGELFF,TGTGCTAGTGGTTTGGCCGGTCGATTTGGGAGATACACCGGGGAGCTGTTTTTT,once,TRBV12-5,TRBJ2-2,.
CASSAGLAVGNEQFF,TGTGCCAGCAGCGCGGGACTAGCGGTGGGCAATGAGCAGTTCTTC,.,TRBV11-2,TRBJ2-1,TRBD2
CASSVQSGDTEAFF,TGTGCCAGTAGTGTTCAATCAGGGGACACTGAAGCTTTCTTT,.,TRBV19,TRBJ1-1,.